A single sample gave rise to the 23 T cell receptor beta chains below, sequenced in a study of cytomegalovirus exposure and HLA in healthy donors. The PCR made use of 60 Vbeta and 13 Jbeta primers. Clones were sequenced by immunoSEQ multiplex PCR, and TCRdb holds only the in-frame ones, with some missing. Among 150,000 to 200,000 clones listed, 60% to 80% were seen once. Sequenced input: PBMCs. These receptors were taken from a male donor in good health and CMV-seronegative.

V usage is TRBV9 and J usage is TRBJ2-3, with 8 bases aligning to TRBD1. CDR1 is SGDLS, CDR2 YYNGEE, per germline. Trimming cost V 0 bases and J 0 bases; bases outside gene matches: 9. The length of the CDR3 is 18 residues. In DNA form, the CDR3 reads TGTGCCAGCAGCGTAGGGACAGGGCTAAGCGAGAGCACAGATACGCAGTATTTT. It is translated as CASSVGTGLSESTDTQYF.

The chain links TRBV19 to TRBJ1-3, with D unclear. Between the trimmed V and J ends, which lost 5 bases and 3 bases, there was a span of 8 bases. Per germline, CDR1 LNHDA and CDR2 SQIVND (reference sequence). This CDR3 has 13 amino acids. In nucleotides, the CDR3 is TGTGCCAGTAGTCCAAGCAATGGAAACACCATATATTTT. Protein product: CASSPSNGNTIYF. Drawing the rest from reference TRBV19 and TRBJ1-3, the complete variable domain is DGGITQSPKYLFRKEGQNVTLSCEQNLNHDAMYWYRQDPGQGLRLIYYSQIVNDFQKGDIAEGYSVSREKKESFPLTVTSAQKNPTAFYLCASSPSNGNTIYFGEGSWLTVV.

Here the CDR3 reads CASSLGTSGSRNEQFF. The CDR3 coding sequence is TGCGCCAGCAGCTTGGGAACTAGCGGGAGTAGGAATGAGCAGTTCTTC. The chain carries TRBV5-1 and TRBJ2-1; 11 bases map to TRBD2. CDR1 and CDR2 (germline): SGHRS, YFSETQ. The trim removed 0 bases at V and 7 bases at J, leaving 6 bases unmatched. The CDR3 is 16 amino acids. Full variable domain (missing parts from reference TRBV5-1 and TRBJ2-1): KAGVTQTPRYLIKTRGQQVTLSCSPISGHRSVSWYQQTPGQGLQFLFEYFSETQRNKGNFPGRFSGRQFSNSRSEMNVSTLELGDSALYLCASSLGTSGSRNEQFFGPGTRLTVL.

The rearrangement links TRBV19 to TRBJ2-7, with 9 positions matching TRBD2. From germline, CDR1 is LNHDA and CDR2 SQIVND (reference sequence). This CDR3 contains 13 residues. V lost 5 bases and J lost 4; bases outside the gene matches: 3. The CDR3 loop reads CASSVLAGYEQYF. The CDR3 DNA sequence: TGTGCCAGTAGTGTCCTAGCGGGATACGAGCAGTACTTC.

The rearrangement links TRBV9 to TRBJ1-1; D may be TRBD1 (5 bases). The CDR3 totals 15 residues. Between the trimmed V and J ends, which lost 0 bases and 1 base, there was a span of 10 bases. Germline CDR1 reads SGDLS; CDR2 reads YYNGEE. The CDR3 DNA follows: TGTGCCAGCAGCGTAGCTGGGGCGCCGAACACTGAAGCTTTCTTT. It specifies CASSVAGAPNTEAFF.

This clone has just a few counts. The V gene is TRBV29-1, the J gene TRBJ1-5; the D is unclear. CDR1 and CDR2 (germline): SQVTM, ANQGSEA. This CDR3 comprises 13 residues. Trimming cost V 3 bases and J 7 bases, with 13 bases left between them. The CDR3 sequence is CSVDFGVGQPQHF. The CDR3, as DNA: TGCAGCGTTGATTTCGGGGTCGGGCAGCCCCAGCATTTT.

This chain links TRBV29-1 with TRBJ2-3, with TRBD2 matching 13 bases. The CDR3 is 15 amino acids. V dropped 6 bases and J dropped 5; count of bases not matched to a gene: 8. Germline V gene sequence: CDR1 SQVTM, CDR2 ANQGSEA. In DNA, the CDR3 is TGCAGCGTCGCGGGACTAGCGGGATTCGGAGATACGCAGTATTTT. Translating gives CSVAGLAGFGDTQYF.

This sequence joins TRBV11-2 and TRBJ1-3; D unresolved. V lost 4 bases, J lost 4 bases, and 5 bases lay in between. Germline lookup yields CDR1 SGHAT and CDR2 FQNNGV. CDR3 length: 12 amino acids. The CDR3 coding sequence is TGTGCCAGCAGCTCACAGGGAAACACCATATATTTT. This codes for CASSSQGNTIYF.

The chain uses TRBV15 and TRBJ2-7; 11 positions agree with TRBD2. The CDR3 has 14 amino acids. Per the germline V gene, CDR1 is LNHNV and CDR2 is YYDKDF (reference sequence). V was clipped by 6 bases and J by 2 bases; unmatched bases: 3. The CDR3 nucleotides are TGTGCCACCAGACTAGCGGGGGTCCCCTACGAGCAGTACTTC. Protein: CATRLAGVPYEQYF.

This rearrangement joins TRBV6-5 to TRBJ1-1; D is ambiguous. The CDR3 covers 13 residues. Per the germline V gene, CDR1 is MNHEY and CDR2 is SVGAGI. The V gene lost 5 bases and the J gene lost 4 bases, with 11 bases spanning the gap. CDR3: CASSIGRGTEAFF. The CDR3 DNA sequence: TGTGCCAGCAGTATAGGGCGGGGCACTGAAGCTTTCTTT.

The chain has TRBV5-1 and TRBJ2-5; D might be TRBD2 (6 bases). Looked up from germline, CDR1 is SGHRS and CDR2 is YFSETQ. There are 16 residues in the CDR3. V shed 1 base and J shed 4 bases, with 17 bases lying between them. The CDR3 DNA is TGCGCCAGCAGCTTGAGGAGCGGGTTGGGGCCAGAGACCCAGTACTTC. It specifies CASSLRSGLGPETQYF.

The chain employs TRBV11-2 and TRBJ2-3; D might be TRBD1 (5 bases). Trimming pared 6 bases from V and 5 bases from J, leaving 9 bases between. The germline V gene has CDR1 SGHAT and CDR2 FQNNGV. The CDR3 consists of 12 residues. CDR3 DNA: TGTGCCAGCAGTCCTAGGGGAGATACGCAGTATTTT. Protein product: CASSPRGDTQYF.

CDR3 residues: CASTRSMNTEAFF. CDR3 nucleotides: TGTGCCAGCACCAGGTCCATGAACACTGAAGCTTTCTTT. This rearrangement joins TRBV27 to TRBJ1-1; no clear D. The V end lost 7 bases, the J end lost 0 bases, and 9 bases lay between the germline ends. The CDR3 has 13 residues. The germline gives CDR1 MNHEY, CDR2 SMNVEV (reference sequence).

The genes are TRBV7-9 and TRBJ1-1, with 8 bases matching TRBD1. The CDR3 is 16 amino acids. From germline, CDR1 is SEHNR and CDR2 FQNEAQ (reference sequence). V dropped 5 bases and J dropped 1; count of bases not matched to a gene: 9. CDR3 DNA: TGTGCCAGCAGCCCACAAACGGGGACAGGGAACACTGAAGCTTTCTTT. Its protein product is CASSPQTGTGNTEAFF.

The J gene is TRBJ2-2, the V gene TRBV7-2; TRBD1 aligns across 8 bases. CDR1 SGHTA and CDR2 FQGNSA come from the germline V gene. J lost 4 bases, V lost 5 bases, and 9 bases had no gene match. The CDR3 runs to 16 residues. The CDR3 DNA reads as TGTGCCAGCAGCCTGAGGGACAGGTTCCTCACCGGGGAGCTGTTTTTT. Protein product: CASSLRDRFLTGELFF.

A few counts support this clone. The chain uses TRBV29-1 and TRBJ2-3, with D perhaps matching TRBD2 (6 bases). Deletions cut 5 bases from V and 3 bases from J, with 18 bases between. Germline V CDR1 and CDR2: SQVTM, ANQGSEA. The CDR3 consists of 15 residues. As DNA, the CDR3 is TGCAGCGTTCAAACTAGCATCTCATGGACAGATACGCAGTATTTT. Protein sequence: CSVQTSISWTDTQYF.

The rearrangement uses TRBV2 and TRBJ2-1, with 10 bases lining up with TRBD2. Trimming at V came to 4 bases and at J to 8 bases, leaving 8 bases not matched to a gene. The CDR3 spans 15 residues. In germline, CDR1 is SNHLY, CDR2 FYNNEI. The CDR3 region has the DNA TGTGCCAGCAGTGTGTTAGCGGGGGGCCCAGATGAGCAGTTCTTC. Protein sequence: CASSVLAGGPDEQFF.

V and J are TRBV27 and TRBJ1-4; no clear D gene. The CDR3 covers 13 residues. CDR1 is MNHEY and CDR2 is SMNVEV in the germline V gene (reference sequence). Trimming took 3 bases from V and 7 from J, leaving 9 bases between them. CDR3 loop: CASSLSVIEKLFF. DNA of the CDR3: TGTGCCAGCAGTTTGTCGGTGATTGAAAAACTGTTTTTT.

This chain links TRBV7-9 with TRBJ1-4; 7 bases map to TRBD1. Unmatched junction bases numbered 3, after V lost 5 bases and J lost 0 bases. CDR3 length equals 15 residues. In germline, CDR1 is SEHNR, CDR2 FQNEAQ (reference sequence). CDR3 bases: TGTGCCAGCAGCCCCGGACAGGCAACTAATGAAAAACTGTTTTTT. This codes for CASSPGQATNEKLFF.

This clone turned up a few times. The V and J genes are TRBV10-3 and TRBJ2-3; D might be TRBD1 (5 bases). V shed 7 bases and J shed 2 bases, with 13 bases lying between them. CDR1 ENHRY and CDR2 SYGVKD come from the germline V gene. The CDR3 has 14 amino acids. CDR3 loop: CAIMGQGFTDTQYF. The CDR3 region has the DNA TGTGCCATCATGGGGCAGGGCTTCACAGATACGCAGTATTTT.

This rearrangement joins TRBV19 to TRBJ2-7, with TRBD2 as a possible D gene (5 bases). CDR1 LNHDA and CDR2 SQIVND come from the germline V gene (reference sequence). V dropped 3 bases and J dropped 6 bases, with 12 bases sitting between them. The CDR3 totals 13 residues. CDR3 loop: CASSISLGSEQYF. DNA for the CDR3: TGTGCCAGTAGTATTTCGTTAGGGAGCGAGCAGTACTTC.

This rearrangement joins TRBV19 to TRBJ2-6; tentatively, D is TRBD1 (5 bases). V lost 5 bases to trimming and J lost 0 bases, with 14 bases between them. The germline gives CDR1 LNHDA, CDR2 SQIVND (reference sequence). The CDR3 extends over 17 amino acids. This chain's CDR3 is CASSLSTGGSGANVLTF. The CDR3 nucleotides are TGTGCCAGTAGTCTATCAACAGGCGGCTCTGGGGCCAACGTCCTGACTTTC.

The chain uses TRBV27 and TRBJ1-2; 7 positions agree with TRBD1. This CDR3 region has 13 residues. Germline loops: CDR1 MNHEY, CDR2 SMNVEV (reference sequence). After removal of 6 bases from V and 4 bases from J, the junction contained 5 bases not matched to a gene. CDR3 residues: CASSMTGFYGYTF. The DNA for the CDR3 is TGTGCCAGCAGCATGACAGGGTTCTATGGCTACACCTTC.